The 3 T cell receptor beta chains below were found in one sample sequenced in a study of control samples from healthy donors and cancer patients. Profiled with immunoSEQ multiplex PCR; TCRdb holds only in-frame clones, not every one. This table has approximately 190,000 clones, over 80% appearing once. The sample taken for sequencing was blood. The receptors come from a man between 25 and 39 years old in good health.

The CDR3 sequence: CASSGLAGRYIQYF. The CDR3 DNA is TGTGCCAGTAGCGGACTAGCGGGTCGGTACATTCAGTACTTC. The J gene is TRBJ2-4, the V gene TRBV19; 11 bases are shared with TRBD2. V was clipped by 6 bases and J by 8 bases; unmatched bases: 6. The CDR3 is made up of 14 amino acids. Per germline, CDR1 LNHDA and CDR2 SQIVND (reference sequence).

This clone appeared once. The V and J genes are TRBV10-2 and TRBJ1-3; TRBD1 matches 9 bases. The CDR3 runs to 15 residues. Germline lookup yields CDR1 WSHSY and CDR2 SAAADI. V trimming: 4 bases; J trimming: 3 bases; junction bases outside the gene matches: 4. CDR3 DNA sequence: TGCGCCAGCAGTGGGGGACAGGGAGGTGGAAACACCATATATTTT. This encodes CASSGGQGGGNTIYF.

V gene TRBV2 combines with J gene TRBJ1-5; possibly TRBD1 for D (5 bases). This CDR3 has 15 amino acids. Trimming stripped 0 bases from V and 5 bases from J, with 11 bases between. CDR1 SNHLY and CDR2 FYNNEI come from the germline V gene. The CDR3 DNA follows: TGTGCCAGCAGTGAAGCGTCGAGGGGCTATCAGCCCCAGCATTTT. This sequence encodes CASSEASRGYQPQHF.